One sample yielded the 23 T cell receptor beta chains listed below, sequenced in a study of blood T cell repertoires in COVID-19 (dated by TCRdb to 2018 to 2021). The method was the immunoSEQ multiplex PCR assay. The immuneACCESS repertoire file appears here via TCRdb, limited to in-frame rearrangements. These files lack a portion of the clones; in checked studies, under half of the deficit traces to unresolved V genes, and the cause of the others is not known. The sample records roughly 94,000 clones, roughly 84% of which are singletons. The leading ten clones occupy roughly 25% of the sample. Sequencing was done on a sample of peripheral blood. These receptor sequences come from a man aged 55 to 70 with acute or convalescent COVID-19.

The chain recombines TRBV10-3 with TRBJ1-5; D remains ambiguous. This CDR3 region has 13 residues. V was clipped by 2 bases and J by 10 bases, with 12 bases between them. The germline CDR1 and CDR2 sequences are ENHRY and SYGVKD. CDR3 nucleotides: TGTGCCATCAGTGAGACGATGGGCAGACCCCAGCATTTT. Protein sequence: CAISETMGRPQHF.

V usage is TRBV28 and J usage is TRBJ1-2, with a tentative D call TRBD1 (5 bases). The CDR3 is 13 amino acids. Trimming cost V 11 bases and J 7 bases, with 20 bases left between them. Germline CDR1 and CDR2: MDHEN and SYDVKM. CDR3 loop: CASTGFNMAGYTF. The CDR3 nucleotides are TGTGCCTCAACAGGATTCAATATGGCTGGCTACACCTTC.

The chain employs TRBV5-5 and TRBJ2-2, with D unresolved. V was shortened by 2 bases and J by 0 bases, with 5 bases between the two germline ends. The germline V gene has CDR1 SGHKS and CDR2 YYEKEE (reference sequence). The CDR3 runs to 14 residues. CDR3 sequence: CASSLAPNTGELFF. The CDR3 coding sequence is TGTGCCAGCAGCTTAGCTCCGAACACCGGGGAGCTGTTTTTT.

Turning to this clone: Other DNA sequences in the sample encode the same CDR3. J is TRBJ1-3 and V is TRBV6-5; unclear D gene. Germline lookup yields CDR1 MNHEY and CDR2 SVGAGI. Trimming removed 0 bases at V and 4 bases at J, with 13 bases between. The CDR3 sequence is 16 residues long. The CDR3 sequence is CASSYSLRGRGNTIYF. The CDR3 DNA reads TGTGCCAGCAGTTACTCTTTGAGAGGGCGCGGAAACACCATATATTTT.

The V call is TRBV5-4, the J call TRBJ2-5; 13 bases line up with TRBD2. V lost 4 bases, J lost 2 bases, and 17 bases stayed unmatched. The V gene's germline CDR1 is SGHNT and CDR2 YYREEE (reference sequence). The CDR3 totals 20 residues. CDR3 bases: TGTGCCAGCAGCGAATACCCTACTAGCGGGGGGGTCACCCCACAAGAGACCCAGTACTTC. Amino acids: CASSEYPTSGGVTPQETQYF. Variable domain in full (rest from reference TRBV5-4 and TRBJ2-5): ETGVTQSPTHLIKTRGQQVTLRCSSQSGHNTVSWYQQALGQGPQFIFQYYREEENGRGNFPPRFSGLQFPNYSSELNVNALELDDSALYLCASSEYPTSGGVTPQETQYFGPGTRLLVL.

The rearrangement uses TRBV18 and TRBJ2-7, with 7 bases that match TRBD1. This CDR3 region has 13 residues. Germline V gives CDR1 KGHSH, CDR2 LQKENI. The J segment lost 5 bases and the V segment lost 5 bases, leaving 6 bases of the junction unmatched. The DNA for the CDR3 is TGTGCCAGCTCAGCAACGACAGGGAACGAGCAGTACGTC. It yields the protein CASSATTGNEQYV.

This sequence joins TRBV4-2 and TRBJ1-2; D perhaps matches TRBD1 (6 bases). With 4 bases removed from V and 2 bases from J, the gap between germline ends came to 8 bases. Germline CDR1 is LGHNA and CDR2 is YNFKEQ. This CDR3 is 13 amino acids long. The CDR3 loop is CASSLGQNYGYTF. The DNA of the CDR3 is TGTGCCAGCAGCCTCGGACAGAACTATGGCTACACCTTC.

This chain uses TRBV3-1 (or the pseudogene TRBV3-2) with TRBJ2-2; TRBD1 aligns across 8 bases. The CDR3 is made up of 17 amino acids. The V gene end was trimmed by 2 bases and the J gene end by 4 bases; junction bases not matched to a gene: 9. CDR1 and CDR2 from the germline V gene are LGHDT and YNNKEL (reference sequence). This CDR3 reads CASSQQAGGAVTGELFF. The CDR3 nucleotides are TGTGCCAGCAGCCAACAGGCAGGGGGCGCGGTCACCGGGGAGCTGTTTTTT.

CDR3 region: CASTPRGSLWEKLFF. Written as DNA, the CDR3 is TGTGCCAGCACCCCACGGGGGTCGTTGTGGGAAAAACTGTTTTTT. The chain links TRBV6-6 to TRBJ1-4; tentatively, D is TRBD1 (5 bases). Germline V lookup: CDR1 MNHNY, CDR2 SVGAGI (reference sequence). The CDR3 length is 15 residues. V lost 7 bases, J lost 8 bases, and 20 bases lay in between.

This sequence joins TRBV5-8 and TRBJ2-1, with 7 bases matching TRBD2. The CDR3 covers 16 residues. With V trimmed by 3 bases and J by 0 bases, 6 bases remained unmatched. Germline-derived CDR1 and CDR2 are SGHTS and YDEGEE. CDR3 sequence (DNA): TGTGCCAGCAGCTCCACGGGGAGGGGCTCCTACAATGAGCAGTTCTTC. Encoded protein: CASSSTGRGSYNEQFF.

The V gene is TRBV2, the J gene TRBJ2-2; TRBD1 matches at 9 bases. The CDR3 contains 15 residues. The germline gives CDR1 SNHLY, CDR2 FYNNEI. V was clipped by 3 bases and J by 2 bases; unmatched bases: 1. This CDR3 reads CASSEDRGNTGELFF. Written as DNA, the CDR3 is TGTGCCAGCAGTGAGGACAGGGGAAACACCGGGGAGCTGTTTTTT.

The V and J genes are TRBV6-6 and TRBJ2-1, with D unclear. Germline V gene sequence: CDR1 MNHNY, CDR2 SVGAGI (reference sequence). The CDR3 is made up of 11 amino acids. The germline V and J ends were trimmed by 5 bases and 4 bases, with 3 bases remaining between them. DNA of the CDR3: TGTGCCAGCAGTCCTTACAATGAGCAGTTCTTC. It is translated as CASSPYNEQFF.

The CDR3 DNA sequence: TGTGCCAGCAGCTTGGGTGTCTCCAGGACAGGGATAAAGAGTGGCTACACCTTC. The encoded protein is CASSLGVSRTGIKSGYTF. The genes are TRBV7-8 and TRBJ1-2, with TRBD1 identical over 8 bases. In germline, CDR1 is SGHVS, CDR2 FQNEAQ. This CDR3 is built from 18 residues. The trim removed 3 bases at V and 7 bases at J, leaving 19 bases unmatched. Full variable domain (outside the CDR3, taken from reference TRBV7-8 and TRBJ1-2): GAGVSQSPRYKVAKRGQDVALRCDPISGHVSLFWYQQALGQGPEFLTYFQNEAQLDKSGLPSDRFFAERPEGSVSTLKIQRTQQEDSAVYLCASSLGVSRTGIKSGYTFGSGTRLTVV.

This chain's CDR3 is CASSEVPRQGLNEQFF. The CDR3 nucleotides read TGTGCCAGCAGTGAAGTCCCAAGACAGGGTCTCAATGAGCAGTTCTTC. The V and J genes are TRBV6-1 and TRBJ2-1, with 7 nucleotides matching TRBD1. CDR1 is MNHNS and CDR2 is SASEGT in the germline V gene. The ends lost 1 base at V and 6 bases at J; junction bases unmatched: 9. CDR3 length equals 16 residues.

This clone was observed once. This chain uses TRBV7-3 with TRBJ2-2; 9 positions agree with TRBD1. Trimming took 4 bases from V and 4 from J; bases not matched to a gene: 4. The length of the CDR3 is 15 residues. Germline-derived CDR1 and CDR2 are SGHTA and FQGTGA. CDR3 amino acids: CASSSGQGSTGELFF. DNA for the CDR3: TGTGCCAGCAGCTCGGGACAGGGAAGCACCGGGGAGCTGTTTTTT.

The chain has TRBV19 and TRBJ1-2; D is possibly TRBD1 (6 bases). V lost 1 base and J 4 bases, leaving 13 bases between the germline ends. Germline V gives CDR1 LNHDA, CDR2 SQIVND (reference sequence). The CDR3 has 15 residues. The CDR3 DNA sequence: TGTGCCAGTAGTATAGCAACACAGGGCCTCTATGGCTACACCTTC. It codes for CASSIATQGLYGYTF.

The rearrangement joins TRBV29-1 to TRBJ1-1, with TRBD1 identical over 8 bases. Germline V gene sequence: CDR1 SQVTM, CDR2 ANQGSEA. The CDR3 has 14 amino acids. V shed 3 bases, J shed 4 bases, and the junction held 7 bases outside the gene matches. For the CDR3, the DNA is TGCAGCGTTGACAAACTCACAGGGGGCACTGAAGCTTTCTTT. Residues: CSVDKLTGGTEAFF.

This chain joins TRBV29-1 and TRBJ1-1, with a weak D call TRBD1 (6 bases). In germline, CDR1 is SQVTM, CDR2 ANQGSEA. Between the trimmed V and J ends, which lost 8 bases and 6 bases, there was a span of 13 bases. The CDR3 is 11 amino acids. The CDR3 DNA sequence: TGCAGCATCCCAGGGGTTGCTGAAGCTTTCTTT. This gives the protein CSIPGVAEAFF.

The chain combines TRBV4-2 with TRBJ1-1; D is unclear. Germline V lookup: CDR1 LGHNA, CDR2 YNFKEQ. The V gene lost 0 bases and the J gene lost 1 base, with 9 bases spanning the gap. The CDR3 has 15 residues. The CDR3 coding sequence is TGTGCCAGCAGCCAAGATTTAGCGGAGAACACTGAAGCTTTCTTT. Translated: CASSQDLAENTEAFF.

V gene TRBV6-4 combines with J gene TRBJ2-3; 10 bases match TRBD2. Per the germline V gene, CDR1 is MRHNA and CDR2 is SNTAGT. The CDR3 spans 17 residues. V lost 2 bases and J lost 1; bases outside the gene matches: 6. The CDR3 region has the DNA TGTGCCAGCAGTGACACTAGCGGGGCACCAGGCACAGATACGCAGTATTTT. Amino acid sequence: CASSDTSGAPGTDTQYF.

The J gene is TRBJ2-6, the V gene TRBV25-1; D ambiguous. V lost 2 bases to trimming and J lost 3 bases, with 8 bases between them. The CDR3 consists of 15 residues. Germline V gives CDR1 MGHDK, CDR2 SYGVNS. CDR3 bases: TGTGCCAGCAGTGAACCTGGGCTTGGGGCCAACGTCCTGACTTTC. Translated: CASSEPGLGANVLTF.

The chain links TRBV6-2 or TRBV6-3 to TRBJ2-7; no definite D call. The length of the CDR3 is 13 residues. The ends were cut back, 7 bases at V and 3 bases at J, with 13 bases in the middle. Germline-derived CDR1 and CDR2 are MNHEY and SVGEGT. CDR3 loop: CASTPRVSYEQYF. Written as DNA, the CDR3 is TGTGCCAGCACCCCGAGAGTTAGCTACGAGCAGTACTTC.

The rearrangement links TRBV29-1 to TRBJ2-3; TRBD2 might be the D (6 bases). The length of the CDR3 is 15 residues. V was shortened by 6 bases and J by 0 bases, with 16 bases between the two germline ends. The germline V gene has CDR1 SQVTM and CDR2 ANQGSEA. DNA for the CDR3: TGCAGCGTCGCGATGGGGGGATCTAGCACAGATACGCAGTATTTT. Its translation is CSVAMGGSSTDTQYF.